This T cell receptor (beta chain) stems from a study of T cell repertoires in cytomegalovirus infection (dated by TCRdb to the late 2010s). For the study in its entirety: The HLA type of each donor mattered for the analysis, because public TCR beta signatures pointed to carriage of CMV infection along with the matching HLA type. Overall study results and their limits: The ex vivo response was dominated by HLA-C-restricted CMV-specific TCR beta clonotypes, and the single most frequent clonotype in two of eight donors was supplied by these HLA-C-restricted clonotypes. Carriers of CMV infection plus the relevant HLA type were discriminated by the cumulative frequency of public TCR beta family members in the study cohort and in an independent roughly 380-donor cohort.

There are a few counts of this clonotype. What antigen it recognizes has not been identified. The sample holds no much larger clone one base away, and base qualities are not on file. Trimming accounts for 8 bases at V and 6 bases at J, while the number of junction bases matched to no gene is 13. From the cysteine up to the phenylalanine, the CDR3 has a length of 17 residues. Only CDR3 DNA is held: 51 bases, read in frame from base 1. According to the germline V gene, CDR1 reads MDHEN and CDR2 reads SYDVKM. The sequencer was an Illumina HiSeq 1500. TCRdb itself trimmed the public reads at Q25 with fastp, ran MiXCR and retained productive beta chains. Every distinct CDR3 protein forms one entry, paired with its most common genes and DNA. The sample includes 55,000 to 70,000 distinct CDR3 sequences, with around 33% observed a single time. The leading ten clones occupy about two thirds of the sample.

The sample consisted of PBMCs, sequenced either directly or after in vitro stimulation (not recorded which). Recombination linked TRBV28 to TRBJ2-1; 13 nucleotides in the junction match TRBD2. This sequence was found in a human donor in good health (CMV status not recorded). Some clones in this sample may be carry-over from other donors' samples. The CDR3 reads CASFKRPGLAGSNEQFF. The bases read TGTGCCAGCTTTAAGAGGCCGGGACTAGCGGGAAGCAATGAGCAGTTCTTC.